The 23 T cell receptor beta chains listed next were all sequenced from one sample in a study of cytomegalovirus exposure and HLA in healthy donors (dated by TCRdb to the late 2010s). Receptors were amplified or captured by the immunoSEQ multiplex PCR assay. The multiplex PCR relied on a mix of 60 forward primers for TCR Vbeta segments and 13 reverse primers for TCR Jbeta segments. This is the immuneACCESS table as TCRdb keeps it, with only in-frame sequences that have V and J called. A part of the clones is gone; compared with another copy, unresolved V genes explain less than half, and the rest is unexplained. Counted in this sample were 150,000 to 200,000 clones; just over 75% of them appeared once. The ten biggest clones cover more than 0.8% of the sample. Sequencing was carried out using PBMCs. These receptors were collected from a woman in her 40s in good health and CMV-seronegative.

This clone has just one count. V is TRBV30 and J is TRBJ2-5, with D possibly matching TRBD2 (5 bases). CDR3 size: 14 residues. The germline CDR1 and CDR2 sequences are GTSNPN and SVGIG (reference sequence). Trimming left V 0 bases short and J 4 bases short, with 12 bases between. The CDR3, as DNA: TGTGCCTGGAGTGTGGCCTGGAGGCGAGAGACCCAGTACTTC. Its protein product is CAWSVAWRRETQYF.

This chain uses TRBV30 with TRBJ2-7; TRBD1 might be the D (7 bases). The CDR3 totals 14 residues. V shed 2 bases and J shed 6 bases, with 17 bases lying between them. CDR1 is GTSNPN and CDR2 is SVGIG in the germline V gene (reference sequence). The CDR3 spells CAWSLARQGGEQYF. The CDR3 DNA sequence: TGTGCCTGGAGTCTAGCAAGACAGGGAGGCGAGCAGTACTTC.

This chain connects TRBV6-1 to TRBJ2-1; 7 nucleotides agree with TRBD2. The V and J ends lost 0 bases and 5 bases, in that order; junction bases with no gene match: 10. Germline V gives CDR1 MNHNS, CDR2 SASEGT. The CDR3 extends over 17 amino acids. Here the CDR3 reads CASSEALRLAGNNEQFF. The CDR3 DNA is TGTGCCAGCAGTGAAGCGCTACGACTAGCCGGGAACAATGAGCAGTTCTTC.

The CDR3 DNA sequence: TGTGCCAGCAGCTACAACGTAAACGATCAGGGGACAACTAATGAAAAACTGTTTTTT. Residues: CASSYNVNDQGTTNEKLFF. This chain connects TRBV11-2 to TRBJ1-4; TRBD1 is a possible D gene (6 bases). The germline V gene has CDR1 SGHAT and CDR2 FQNNGV. With 4 bases removed from V and 0 bases from J, the gap between germline ends came to 21 bases. The CDR3 runs to 19 residues.

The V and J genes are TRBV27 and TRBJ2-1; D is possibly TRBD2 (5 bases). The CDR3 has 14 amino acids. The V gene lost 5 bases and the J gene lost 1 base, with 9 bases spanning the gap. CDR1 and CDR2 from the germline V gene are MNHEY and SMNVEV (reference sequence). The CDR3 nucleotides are TGTGCCAGCAGTACAGCGGAGTCCTACAATGAGCAGTTCTTC. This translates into CASSTAESYNEQFF.

For the CDR3, the DNA is TGTGCCAGCAGCTTGGGAGTAGTTGAAAGATCCTACGAGCAGTACTTC. Its protein is CASSLGVVERSYEQYF. The rearrangement links TRBV5-6 to TRBJ2-7; D remains unclear. V gave up 0 bases and J gave up 1 base, with 14 bases separating them. The CDR3 is 16 residues long. Germline values: CDR1 SGHDT, CDR2 YYEEEE.

The CDR3 DNA sequence: TGTGCCAGCAGCGTTAACACGGGAGAAATCTATGAGCAGTTCTTC. It specifies CASSVNTGEIYEQFF. The chain carries TRBV9 and TRBJ2-1; D perhaps matches TRBD2 (6 bases). Germline CDR1 SGDLS, CDR2 YYNGEE. This CDR3 contains 15 residues. Trimming cost V 2 bases and J 8 bases, with 17 bases left between them.

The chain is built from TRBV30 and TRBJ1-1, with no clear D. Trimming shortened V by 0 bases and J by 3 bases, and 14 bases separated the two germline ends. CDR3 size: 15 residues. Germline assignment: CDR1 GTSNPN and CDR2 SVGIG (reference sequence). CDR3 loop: CAWSVRRVFDTEAFF. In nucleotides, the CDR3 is TGTGCCTGGAGTGTACGGAGGGTTTTCGACACTGAAGCTTTCTTT.

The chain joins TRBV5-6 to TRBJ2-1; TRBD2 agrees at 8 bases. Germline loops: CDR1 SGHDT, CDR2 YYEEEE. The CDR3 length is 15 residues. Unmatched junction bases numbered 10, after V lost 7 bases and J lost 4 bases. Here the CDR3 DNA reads TGTGCCAGCGCCACCACGACTAGCGCATACAATGAGCAGTTCTTC. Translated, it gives CASATTTSAYNEQFF.

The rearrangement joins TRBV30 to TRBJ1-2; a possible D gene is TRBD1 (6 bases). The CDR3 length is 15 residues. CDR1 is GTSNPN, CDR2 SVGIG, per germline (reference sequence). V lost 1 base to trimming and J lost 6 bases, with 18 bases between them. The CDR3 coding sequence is TGTGCCTGGAGTGCCCGGCCGGGGGGGCGACATGGCTACACCTTC. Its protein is CAWSARPGGRHGYTF.

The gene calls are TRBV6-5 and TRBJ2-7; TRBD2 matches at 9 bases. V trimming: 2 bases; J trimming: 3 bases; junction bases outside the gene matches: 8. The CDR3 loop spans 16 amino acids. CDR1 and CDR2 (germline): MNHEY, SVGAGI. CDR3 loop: CASSYPSGAGFYEQYF. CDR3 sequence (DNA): TGTGCCAGCAGTTACCCTAGCGGGGCGGGTTTCTACGAGCAGTACTTC.

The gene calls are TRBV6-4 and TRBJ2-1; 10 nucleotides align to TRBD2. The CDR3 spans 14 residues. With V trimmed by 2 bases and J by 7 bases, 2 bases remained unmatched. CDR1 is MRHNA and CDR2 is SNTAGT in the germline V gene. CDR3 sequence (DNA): TGTGCCAGCAGTGACCTAGCGGGAGCAAATGAGCAGTTCTTC. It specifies CASSDLAGANEQFF.

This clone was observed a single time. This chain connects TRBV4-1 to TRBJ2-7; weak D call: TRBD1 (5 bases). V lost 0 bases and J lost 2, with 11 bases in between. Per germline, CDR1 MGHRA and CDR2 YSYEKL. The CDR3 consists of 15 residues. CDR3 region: CASSQERQGPYEQYF. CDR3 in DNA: TGCGCCAGCAGCCAAGAGCGCCAGGGCCCCTACGAGCAGTACTTC.

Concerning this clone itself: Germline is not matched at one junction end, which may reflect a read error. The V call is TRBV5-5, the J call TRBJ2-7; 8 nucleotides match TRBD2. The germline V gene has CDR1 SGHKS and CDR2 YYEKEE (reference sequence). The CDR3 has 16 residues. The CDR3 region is CASSLEAGLESYEQYF. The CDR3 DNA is TGTGCCAGCAGCTTGGAGGCGGGACTAGAATCCTACGAACAGTACTTC.

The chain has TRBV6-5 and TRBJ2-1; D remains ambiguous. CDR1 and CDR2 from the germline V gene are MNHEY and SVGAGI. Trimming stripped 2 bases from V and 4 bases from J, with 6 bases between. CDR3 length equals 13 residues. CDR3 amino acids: CASSYERYNEQFF. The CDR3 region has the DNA TGTGCCAGCAGTTACGAGAGGTACAATGAGCAGTTCTTC.

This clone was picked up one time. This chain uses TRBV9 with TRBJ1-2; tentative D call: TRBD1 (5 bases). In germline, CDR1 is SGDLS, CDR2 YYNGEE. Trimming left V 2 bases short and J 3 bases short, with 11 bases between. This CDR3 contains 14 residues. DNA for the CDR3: TGTGCCAGCAGCGTCTCCGGACAAGACTATGGCTACACCTTC. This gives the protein CASSVSGQDYGYTF.

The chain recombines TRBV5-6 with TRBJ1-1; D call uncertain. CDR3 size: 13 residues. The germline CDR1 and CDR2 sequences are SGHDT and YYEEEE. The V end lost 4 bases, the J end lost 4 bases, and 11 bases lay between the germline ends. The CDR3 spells CASSPDSFTEAFF. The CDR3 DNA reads TGTGCCAGCAGCCCCGACTCGTTCACTGAAGCTTTCTTT.

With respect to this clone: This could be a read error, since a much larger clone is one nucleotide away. The CDR3 nucleotides read TGTGCCAGCAGCTTCGGTAACACCGGGGAGCTGTTTTTT. Protein sequence: CASSFGNTGELFF. The chain is built from TRBV7-9 and TRBJ2-2; D not resolved. The V gene's germline CDR1 is SEHNR and CDR2 FQNEAQ (reference sequence). Trimming left V 3 bases short and J 2 bases short, with 4 bases between. The CDR3 is 13 residues long.

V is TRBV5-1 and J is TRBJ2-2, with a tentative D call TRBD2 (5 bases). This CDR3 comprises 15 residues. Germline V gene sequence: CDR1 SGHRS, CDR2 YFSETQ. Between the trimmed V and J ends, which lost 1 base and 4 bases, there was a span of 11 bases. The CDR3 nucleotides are TGCGCCAGCAGCTTGTCGGGGTTGAGCACCGGGGAGCTGTTTTTT. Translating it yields CASSLSGLSTGELFF.

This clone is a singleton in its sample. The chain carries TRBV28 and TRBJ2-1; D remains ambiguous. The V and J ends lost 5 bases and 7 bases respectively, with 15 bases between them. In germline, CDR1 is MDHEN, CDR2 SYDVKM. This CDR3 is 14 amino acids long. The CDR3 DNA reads TGTGCCAGCAGTCCCTCGACCCTAGGAAATGAGCAGTTCTTC. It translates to CASSPSTLGNEQFF.

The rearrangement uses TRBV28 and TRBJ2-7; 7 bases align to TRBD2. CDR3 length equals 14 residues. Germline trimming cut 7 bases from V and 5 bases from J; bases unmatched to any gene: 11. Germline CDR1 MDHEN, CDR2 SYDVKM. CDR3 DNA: TGTGCCAGCACTCCCAGCGGGACCCATCACGAGCAGTACTTC. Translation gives CASTPSGTHHEQYF. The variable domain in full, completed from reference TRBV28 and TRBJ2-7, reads DVKVTQSSRYLVKRTGEKVFLECVQDMDHENMFWYRQDPGLGLRLIYFSYDVKMKEKGDIPEGYSVSREKKERFSLILESASTNQTSMYLCASTPSGTHHEQYFGPGTRLTVT.

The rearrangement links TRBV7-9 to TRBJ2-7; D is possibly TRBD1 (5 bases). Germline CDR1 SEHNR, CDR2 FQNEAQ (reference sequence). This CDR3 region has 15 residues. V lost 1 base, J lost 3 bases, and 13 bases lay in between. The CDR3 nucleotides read TGTGCCAGCAGCTTAGTGCAGGGTTCGATCTACGAGCAGTACTTC. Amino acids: CASSLVQGSIYEQYF.

DNA of the CDR3: TGTGCCAGCAGGAACTCGATGGCGGGCGAGCAGTTCTTC. It specifies CASRNSMAGEQFF. The chain is built from TRBV28 and TRBJ2-1, with D possibly TRBD2 on 5 matching bases. V was pared by 6 bases and J by 10 bases, with 16 bases between. This CDR3 region has 13 residues. Germline V gene data show CDR1 as MDHEN and CDR2 as SYDVKM.